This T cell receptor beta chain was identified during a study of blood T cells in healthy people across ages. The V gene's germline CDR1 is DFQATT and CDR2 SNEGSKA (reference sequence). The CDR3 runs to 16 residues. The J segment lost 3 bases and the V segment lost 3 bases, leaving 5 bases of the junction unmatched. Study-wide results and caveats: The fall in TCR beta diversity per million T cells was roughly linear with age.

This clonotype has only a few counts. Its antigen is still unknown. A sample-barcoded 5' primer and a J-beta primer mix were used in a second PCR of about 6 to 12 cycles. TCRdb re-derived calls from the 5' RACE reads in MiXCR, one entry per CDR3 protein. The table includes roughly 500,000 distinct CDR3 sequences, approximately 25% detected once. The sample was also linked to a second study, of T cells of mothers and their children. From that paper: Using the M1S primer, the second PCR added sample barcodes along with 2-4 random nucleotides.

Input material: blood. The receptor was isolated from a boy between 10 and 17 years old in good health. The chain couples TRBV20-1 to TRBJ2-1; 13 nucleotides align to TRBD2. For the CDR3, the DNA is TGCAGTGCTAGTGCCGGGACTAGCGGGATCTACAATGAGCAGTTCTTC. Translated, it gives CSASAGTSGIYNEQFF.